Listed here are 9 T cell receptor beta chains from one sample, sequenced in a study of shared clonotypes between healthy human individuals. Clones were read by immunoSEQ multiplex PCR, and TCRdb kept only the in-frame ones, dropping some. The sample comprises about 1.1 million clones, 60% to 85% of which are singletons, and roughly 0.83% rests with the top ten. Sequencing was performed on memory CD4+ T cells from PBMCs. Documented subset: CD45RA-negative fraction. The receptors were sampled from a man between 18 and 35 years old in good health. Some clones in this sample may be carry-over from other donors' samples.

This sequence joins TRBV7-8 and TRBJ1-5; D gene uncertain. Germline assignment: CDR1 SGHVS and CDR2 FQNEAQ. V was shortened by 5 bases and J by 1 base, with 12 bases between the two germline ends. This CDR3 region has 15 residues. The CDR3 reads CASSTWLGSNQPQHF. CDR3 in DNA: TGTGCCAGCAGCACATGGCTGGGGAGCAATCAGCCCCAGCATTTT. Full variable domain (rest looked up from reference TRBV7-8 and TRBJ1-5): GAGVSQSPRYKVAKRGQDVALRCDPISGHVSLFWYQQALGQGPEFLTYFQNEAQLDKSGLPSDRFFAERPEGSVSTLKIQRTQQEDSAVYLCASSTWLGSNQPQHFGDGTRLSIL.

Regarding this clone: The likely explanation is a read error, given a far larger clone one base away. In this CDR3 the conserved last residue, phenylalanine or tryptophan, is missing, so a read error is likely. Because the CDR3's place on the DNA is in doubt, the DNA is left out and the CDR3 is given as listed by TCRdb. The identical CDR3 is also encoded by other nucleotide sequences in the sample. The CDR3 spells CASSEVTREFL. The rearrangement links TRBV2 to TRBJ1-2. Including both end residues, the CDR3 is 11 amino acids long. Germline V gene data show CDR1 as SNHLY and CDR2 as FYNNEI.

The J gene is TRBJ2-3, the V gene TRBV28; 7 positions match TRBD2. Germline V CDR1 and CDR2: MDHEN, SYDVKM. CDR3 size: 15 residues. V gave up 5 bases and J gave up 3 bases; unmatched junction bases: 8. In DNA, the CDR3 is TGTGCCAGCAGTGCCCTAGCGGACCCAACAGATACGCAGTATTTT. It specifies CASSALADPTDTQYF. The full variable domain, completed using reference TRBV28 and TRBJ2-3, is DVKVTQSSRYLVKRTGEKVFLECVQDMDHENMFWYRQDPGLGLRLIYFSYDVKMKEKGDIPEGYSVSREKKERFSLILESASTNQTSMYLCASSALADPTDTQYFGPGTRLTVL.

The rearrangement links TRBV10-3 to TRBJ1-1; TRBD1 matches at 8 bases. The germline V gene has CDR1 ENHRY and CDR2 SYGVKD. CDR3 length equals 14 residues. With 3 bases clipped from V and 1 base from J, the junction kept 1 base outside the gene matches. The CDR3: CAISDDRGNTEAFF. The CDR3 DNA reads TGTGCCATCAGTGATGACAGGGGGAACACTGAAGCTTTCTTT.

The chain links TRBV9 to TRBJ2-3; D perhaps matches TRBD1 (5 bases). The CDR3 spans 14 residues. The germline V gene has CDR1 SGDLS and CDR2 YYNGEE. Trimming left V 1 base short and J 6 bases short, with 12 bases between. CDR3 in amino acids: CASSVLVGADTQYF. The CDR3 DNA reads TGTGCCAGCAGCGTATTGGTTGGGGCGGATACGCAGTATTTT.

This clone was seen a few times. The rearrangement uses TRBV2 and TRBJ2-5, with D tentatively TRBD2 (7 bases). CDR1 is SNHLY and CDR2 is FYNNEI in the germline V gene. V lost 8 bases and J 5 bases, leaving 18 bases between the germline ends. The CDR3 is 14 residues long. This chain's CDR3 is CASGGGRFVETQYF. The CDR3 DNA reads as TGTGCCAGCGGGGGGGGGCGCTTTGTGGAGACCCAGTACTTC.

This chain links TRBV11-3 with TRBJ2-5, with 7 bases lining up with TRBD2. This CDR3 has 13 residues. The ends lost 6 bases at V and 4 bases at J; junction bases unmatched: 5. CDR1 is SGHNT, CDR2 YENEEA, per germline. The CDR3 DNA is TGTGCCAGCAGTCTATCGGGGGGAGAGACCCAGTACTTC. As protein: CASSLSGGETQYF.

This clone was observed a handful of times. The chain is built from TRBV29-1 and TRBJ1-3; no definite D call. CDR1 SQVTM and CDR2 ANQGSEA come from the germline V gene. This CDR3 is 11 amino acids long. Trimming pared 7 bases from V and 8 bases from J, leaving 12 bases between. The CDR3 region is CSGTTKDTIYF. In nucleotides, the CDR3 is TGCAGCGGAACAACAAAGGACACCATATATTTT.

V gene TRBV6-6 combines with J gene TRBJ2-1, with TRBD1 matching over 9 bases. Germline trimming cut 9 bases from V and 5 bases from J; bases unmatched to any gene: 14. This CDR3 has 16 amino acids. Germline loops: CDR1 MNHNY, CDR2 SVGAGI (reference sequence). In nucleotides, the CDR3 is TGTGCCAGTAGTCGCACCACCAGGACAGGGGACAATGAGCAGTTCTTC. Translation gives CASSRTTRTGDNEQFF.